These 19 T cell receptor beta chains came from one sample sequenced in a study of post-analysis software for immune sequencing data. For these TCRs, the target antigens are not known. Whole-study findings and limits: Roughly 5 TRBV segments (TRBV5-6, TRBV5-1 and TRBV20-1 among them) occurred more frequently in patients than in controls.

Presence of unique molecular identifiers characterized the TCR beta cDNA libraries. TCRdb fed the PCR reads into MiXCR, producing one record per CDR3 protein. The data show hundreds of thousands of distinct CDR3 sequences, roughly 27% seen once. Material: blood. The receptors were sampled from a girl between 10 and 17 years old with multiple sclerosis.

The V call is TRBV9, the J call TRBJ2-1; the D gene is possibly TRBD2 (6 bases). CDR1 is SGDLS and CDR2 is YYNGEE in the germline V gene. The CDR3 has 16 amino acids. Between the trimmed V and J ends, which lost 0 bases and 3 bases, there was a span of 13 bases. Written as DNA, the CDR3 is TGTGCCAGCAGCGTAGGGCGGGATGTCTTCTACAATGAGCAGTTCTTC. Its translation is CASSVGRDVFYNEQFF.

The rearrangement joins TRBV20-1 to TRBJ2-1; 9 nucleotides line up with TRBD2. The CDR3 covers 19 residues. V was pared by 6 bases and J by 6 bases, with 24 bases of the junction left unmatched. Germline CDR1 and CDR2: DFQATT and SNEGSKA (reference sequence). The chain's CDR3 is CSANSLSGRPNNLRNEQFF. CDR3 nucleotides: TGCAGTGCAAATTCTTTGAGCGGGAGGCCAAATAATTTACGCAATGAGCAGTTCTTC.

V usage is TRBV7-2 and J usage is TRBJ1-2; D remains unclear. Germline lookup yields CDR1 SGHTA and CDR2 FQGNSA. The CDR3 spans 15 residues. V was trimmed by 1 base and J by 8 bases, leaving 17 bases between them. The CDR3 sequence: CASSLDPDGIEGYTF. CDR3 bases: TGTGCCAGCAGCTTAGATCCGGACGGTATTGAGGGCTACACCTTC.

The chain recombines TRBV4-3 with TRBJ2-5; 7 bases line up with TRBD1. V lost 3 bases, J lost 13 bases, and 11 bases stayed unmatched. There are 13 residues in the CDR3. Germline lookup yields CDR1 LGHNA and CDR2 YSLEER. The CDR3 reads CASSQSGQPPPYF. In DNA form, the CDR3 reads TGCGCCAGCAGCCAGTCGGGACAGCCGCCCCCGTACTTC.

The chain recombines TRBV6-5 with TRBJ2-1, with a possible D match to TRBD1 (6 bases). This CDR3 spans 17 amino acids. The V gene's germline CDR1 is MNHEY and CDR2 SVGAGI. The V gene lost 0 bases and the J gene lost 7 bases, with 19 bases spanning the gap. In nucleotides, the CDR3 is TGTGCCAGCAGTTACTCGTTCACACAGGGCTTTGGAAATGAGCAGTTCTTC. Residues: CASSYSFTQGFGNEQFF.

The V call is TRBV12-3 or TRBV12-4, the J call TRBJ1-5; 7 positions agree with TRBD1. Trimming at V came to 7 bases and at J to 4 bases, leaving 7 bases not matched to a gene. The CDR3 runs to 14 residues. The CDR3 DNA reads TGTGCCAGCATCCCGACAGGGTCAAATCAGCCCCAGCATTTT. It yields the protein CASIPTGSNQPQHF.

In this sample, this clonotype turned up a few times. The V call is TRBV10-3, the J call TRBJ1-6; 7 positions agree with TRBD1. This CDR3 comprises 14 residues. Trimming at V came to 10 bases and at J to 7 bases, leaving 10 bases not matched to a gene. Germline V gene data show CDR1 as ENHRY and CDR2 as SYGVKD. The CDR3 region has the DNA TGTGCCACCGGCCACCGGGACAGAAATTCACCCCTCCACTTT. It is translated as CATGHRDRNSPLHF.

The J gene is TRBJ2-1, the V gene TRBV27, with unresolved D. The V and J ends lost 6 bases and 0 bases respectively, with 21 bases between them. This CDR3 region has 18 residues. Germline V CDR1 and CDR2: MNHEY, SMNVEV (reference sequence). The CDR3 here is CASSLAPSGLSSYNEQFF. The CDR3 region has the DNA TGTGCCAGCAGCCTCGCCCCTTCAGGCCTTAGCTCCTACAATGAGCAGTTCTTC.

This clonotype came up a few times. The rearrangement joins TRBV6-5 to TRBJ2-7, with 7 bases aligning to TRBD1. The CDR3 is made up of 13 amino acids. The V and J ends lost 8 bases and 6 bases, in that order; junction bases with no gene match: 10. Germline CDR1 reads MNHEY; CDR2 reads SVGAGI. For the CDR3, the DNA is TGTGCCAGCGGAAAGGGACAGTCGGCCGAGCAGTACTTC. Protein: CASGKGQSAEQYF.

The rearrangement joins TRBV12-3 or TRBV12-4 to TRBJ1-5, with TRBD1 identical over 7 bases. After removal of 6 bases from V and 6 bases from J, the junction contained 14 bases not matched to a gene. The CDR3 is 16 residues long. The DNA for the CDR3 is TGTGCCAGCAGCCGTAGGGACAGCCTCGGGGGTCAGCCCCAGCATTTT. Protein: CASSRRDSLGGQPQHF.

The chain combines TRBV25-1 with TRBJ2-5; 7 bases agree with TRBD1. Germline values: CDR1 MGHDK, CDR2 SYGVNS. Trimming removed 5 bases from V and 9 bases from J; junction bases left unmatched: 3. The CDR3 length is 11 residues. CDR3 in DNA: TGTGCCAGCAGTACAGGGGAGTCCCAGTACTTC. Its translation: CASSTGESQYF.

This chain's CDR3 is CASSLSMAGGPWEQFF. The CDR3 nucleotides read TGTGCCAGCAGCTTATCTATGGCGGGAGGGCCCTGGGAGCAGTTCTTC. The V call is TRBV7-2, the J call TRBJ2-1; TRBD2 matches at 9 bases. Germline lookup yields CDR1 SGHTA and CDR2 FQGNSA. V shed 2 bases and J 10 bases; nucleotides not matched to a gene: 12. The CDR3 is 16 residues long.

The chain carries TRBV6-6 and TRBJ2-1; no clear D. Trimming removed 7 bases at V and 4 bases at J, with 11 bases between. The CDR3 spans 13 residues. Germline V gene data show CDR1 as MNHNY and CDR2 as SVGAGI (reference sequence). As DNA, the CDR3 is TGTGCCAGCATGGGCACGGAATACAATGAGCAGTTCTTC. It encodes CASMGTEYNEQFF.

This clonotype was observed at least ten times. The chain carries TRBV20-1 and TRBJ2-3; 8 bases map to TRBD1. J lost 5 bases, V lost 2 bases, and 6 bases had no gene match. The CDR3 is 14 residues long. From germline, CDR1 is DFQATT and CDR2 SNEGSKA (reference sequence). CDR3 protein: CSARLRGLIDTQYF. DNA for the CDR3: TGCAGTGCTAGACTCAGGGGGCTTATAGATACGCAGTATTTT.

This clonotype showed up just a few times. The final CDR3 position lacks the conserved phenylalanine or tryptophan, pointing to a likely read error. V is TRBV7-2 and J is TRBJ1-4; D is uncertain. In germline, CDR1 is SGHTA, CDR2 FQGNSA. With 2 bases removed from V and 14 bases from J, the gap between germline ends came to 15 bases. The CDR3 sequence is 13 residues long. In nucleotides, the CDR3 is TGTGCCAGCAGCTTAACCGTGCGGGCAATGCTGTTTTTG. It codes for CASSLTVRAMLFL.

This chain joins TRBV7-2 and TRBJ1-2; no clear D. The V end was cut by 5 bases, the J end by 7 bases, with 17 bases between. The germline CDR1 and CDR2 sequences are SGHTA and FQGNSA. The CDR3 contains 14 residues. In DNA form, the CDR3 reads TGTGCCAGCAGCCCGGTGGGGTTGCAACGTGGCTACACCTTC. Translated: CASSPVGLQRGYTF.

This chain uses TRBV20-1 with TRBJ2-1; 7 nucleotides line up with TRBD2. Germline V lookup: CDR1 DFQATT, CDR2 SNEGSKA (reference sequence). Trimming cost V 5 bases and J 0 bases; bases outside gene matches: 7. There are 15 residues in the CDR3. The CDR3 DNA sequence: TGCAGTGCTCCTACTAGCGCCAGCTCCTACAATGAGCAGTTCTTC. It yields the protein CSAPTSASSYNEQFF.

This clonotype was seen only a few times. The chain is built from TRBV6-1 and TRBJ2-7; 7 nucleotides match TRBD1. Per the germline V gene, CDR1 is MNHNS and CDR2 is SASEGT. This CDR3 has 14 residues. After removal of 10 bases from V and 3 bases from J, the junction contained 12 bases not matched to a gene. CDR3: CATQTGTAFYEQYF. CDR3 in DNA: TGTGCCACCCAGACCGGGACAGCGTTCTACGAGCAGTACTTC.

The sample holds a few counts of this clonotype. The gene calls are TRBV20-1 and TRBJ1-2, with D hard to call. The CDR3 runs to 12 residues. Germline V gives CDR1 DFQATT, CDR2 SNEGSKA (reference sequence). Trimming took 4 bases from V and 4 from J, leaving 10 bases between them. The CDR3 loop reads CSATSGPYGYTF. In DNA form, the CDR3 reads TGCAGTGCTACCTCCGGGCCCTATGGCTACACCTTC.